This T cell receptor beta chain emerged from a study of T cell responses to AZD1222 COVID-19 vaccine. Study background: Combined were second doses at about 4 or about 12 weeks.

Only in-frame clones appear in the TCRdb table, and some are missing; sequencing was by immunoSEQ multiplex PCR. The sample carries about 120,000 clones, 87% recorded once. The ends were cut back, 5 bases at V and 6 bases at J, with 19 bases in the middle. The CDR3 extends over 16 amino acids. Per germline, CDR1 SEHNR and CDR2 FQNEAQ (reference sequence). Turning to this clone: The antigen is undetermined.

Findings and limits, study-wide: After the peak T cell response, and only then, were repertoires sampled. Donors were chiefly white British, with a greater number of females, and clonal diversity was perhaps underestimated. Unmutated variant regions reportedly attract nearly half of all spike-specific TCRs.

V gene TRBV7-9 combines with J gene TRBJ2-2; D is perhaps TRBD1 or TRBD2 (7 bases each). This specimen was peripheral blood, taken on day 0 of AZD1222 vaccination. The sequence came from an adult in good health. Here the CDR3 DNA reads TGTGCCAGCAGCCTTGGGACTATCCAGGGGGCCGGGGAGCTGTTTTTT. Protein sequence: CASSLGTIQGAGELFF.